The 29 T cell receptor beta chains below come from one sample, sequenced in a study of early stage breast cancer tumors. Clones were read by immunoSEQ multiplex PCR, and TCRdb kept only the in-frame ones, dropping some. The data contain more than 65,000 clones, 65% to 85% of them singletons. Sequencing was performed on blood. Every receptor here comes from a person aged 35 to 50 with breast cancer.

The rearrangement joins TRBV6-1 to TRBJ1-3; D unresolved. The germline CDR1 and CDR2 sequences are MNHNS and SASEGT. This CDR3 contains 13 residues. Trimming stripped 4 bases from V and 3 bases from J, with 7 bases between. The CDR3 reads CASSGTGGNTIYF. The CDR3 nucleotides read TGTGCCAGCAGTGGGACCGGTGGAAACACCATATATTTT.

The chain couples TRBV27 to TRBJ2-7; D remains unclear. Germline V CDR1 and CDR2: MNHEY, SMNVEV (reference sequence). This CDR3 has 13 amino acids. V lost 5 bases to trimming and J lost 3 bases, with 11 bases between them. This chain's CDR3 is CASSLDSNYEQYF. The CDR3 DNA sequence: TGTGCCAGCAGTCTAGACTCTAACTACGAGCAGTACTTC.

The chain uses TRBV30 and TRBJ2-7; possible D gene TRBD2, 5 bases. Germline CDR1 is GTSNPN and CDR2 is SVGIG (reference sequence). There are 11 residues in the CDR3. V lost 3 bases to trimming and J lost 7 bases, with 10 bases between them. The CDR3 is CAWSSRREQYF. The CDR3 coding sequence is TGTGCCTGGAGCTCGAGGAGGGAGCAGTACTTC. The full variable domain, in which reference TRBV30 and TRBJ2-7 provide the parts outside the CDR3, is SQTIHQWPATLVQPVGSPLSLECTVEGTSNPNLYWYRQAAGRGLQLLFYSVGIGQISSEVPQNLSASRPQDRQFILSSKKLLLSDSGFYLCAWSSRREQYFGPGTRLTVT.

V is TRBV5-6 and J is TRBJ1-2, with 7 bases identical to TRBD1. This CDR3 region has 16 residues. With V trimmed by 0 bases and J by 6 bases, 11 bases remained unmatched. The germline gives CDR1 SGHDT, CDR2 YYEEEE. CDR3 region: CASSLGSLRGQDGYTF. CDR3 nucleotides: TGTGCCAGCAGCTTGGGGAGTCTTAGGGGGCAGGATGGCTACACCTTC.

This clone showed up just a few times. The chain has TRBV6-6 and TRBJ1-2; 10 bases are shared with TRBD1. The V gene end was trimmed by 6 bases and the J gene end by 1 base; junction bases not matched to a gene: 8. The CDR3 is made up of 16 amino acids. Germline V gives CDR1 MNHNY, CDR2 SVGAGI (reference sequence). DNA for the CDR3: TGTGCCAGCAGGGGGGGACAGGGGCCATATAACTATGGCTACACCTTC. Its translation: CASRGGQGPYNYGYTF.

This chain links TRBV27 with TRBJ2-7; TRBD2 aligns across 15 bases. This CDR3 region has 17 residues. CDR1 is MNHEY, CDR2 SMNVEV, per germline (reference sequence). The ends lost 5 bases at V and 5 bases at J; junction bases unmatched: 10. CDR3 in amino acids: CASSLGLAGGKVNEQYF. The CDR3 DNA reads TGTGCCAGCAGTCTCGGACTAGCGGGAGGGAAAGTCAACGAGCAGTACTTC.

V is TRBV6-5 and J is TRBJ2-6; a weak D match, TRBD1 (6 bases). The germline V and J ends were trimmed by 8 bases and 2 bases, with 10 bases remaining between them. This CDR3 has 14 amino acids. The germline V gene encodes CDR1 MNHEY and CDR2 SVGAGI. The CDR3 reads CASLGAAGANVLTF. Written as DNA, the CDR3 is TGTGCCAGCTTGGGGGCTGCTGGGGCCAACGTCCTGACTTTC.

The J gene is TRBJ1-1, the V gene TRBV5-6; D unclear. The ends were cut back, 4 bases at V and 5 bases at J, with 18 bases in the middle. This CDR3 comprises 15 residues. CDR1 is SGHDT, CDR2 YYEEEE, per germline. CDR3: CASSPRWARRTEAFF. In DNA form, the CDR3 reads TGTGCCAGCAGCCCCCGATGGGCCCGAAGAACTGAAGCTTTCTTT.

The CDR3 nucleotides are TGCAGCTCCCGGACCGGCTACGAGCAGTACTTC. Translated: CSSRTGYEQYF. The V call is TRBV29-1, the J call TRBJ2-7; D remains unclear. There are 11 residues in the CDR3. The V end was cut by 8 bases, the J end by 3 bases, with 11 bases between. Germline-derived CDR1 and CDR2 are SQVTM and ANQGSEA.

The chain combines TRBV30 with TRBJ2-7; TRBD2 might be the D (6 bases). Trimming cost V 5 bases and J 6 bases, with 20 bases left between them. Germline V lookup: CDR1 GTSNPN, CDR2 SVGIG (reference sequence). The CDR3 has 14 residues. The DNA for the CDR3 is TGTGCCTGGCGAGGACCCACCCCGCGGGGCGAGCAGTACTTC. Its translation is CAWRGPTPRGEQYF. The entire variable domain, with the rest obtained from reference TRBV30 and TRBJ2-7, is as follows: SQTIHQWPATLVQPVGSPLSLECTVEGTSNPNLYWYRQAAGRGLQLLFYSVGIGQISSEVPQNLSASRPQDRQFILSSKKLLLSDSGFYLCAWRGPTPRGEQYFGPGTRLTVT.

This clone occurred a few times. V is TRBV19 and J is TRBJ2-7; D uncertain. CDR1 is LNHDA, CDR2 SQIVND, per germline (reference sequence). V lost 3 bases and J lost 3, with 6 bases in between. CDR3 length: 12 amino acids. CDR3 residues: CASSIPGYEQYF. In DNA form, the CDR3 reads TGTGCCAGTAGTATCCCCGGCTACGAGCAGTACTTC.

This sequence joins TRBV6-1 and TRBJ2-1, with TRBD2 matching over 12 bases. This CDR3 comprises 15 residues. The V gene end was trimmed by 6 bases and the J gene end by 3 bases; junction bases not matched to a gene: 3. CDR1 is MNHNS, CDR2 SASEGT, per germline. The CDR3 nucleotides read TGTGCCAGCAGAGGACTAGCGGGACTCTACAATGAGCAGTTCTTC. As protein: CASRGLAGLYNEQFF.

The rearrangement links TRBV28 to TRBJ2-7, with TRBD2 matching 13 bases. The germline gives CDR1 MDHEN, CDR2 SYDVKM. The V gene end was trimmed by 4 bases and the J gene end by 0 bases; junction bases not matched to a gene: 3. This CDR3 region has 16 residues. CDR3 nucleotide sequence: TGTGCCAGCAGTTCGACTAGCGGGAGGTTCTCCTACGAGCAGTACTTC. It translates to CASSSTSGRFSYEQYF.

This chain connects TRBV2 to TRBJ2-1; D not certain. The germline V gene encodes CDR1 SNHLY and CDR2 FYNNEI. The CDR3 consists of 14 residues. V was pared by 4 bases and J by 2 bases, with 9 bases between. DNA for the CDR3: TGTGCCAGCAGTGTTCGGCTAGCCTACAATGAGCAGTTCTTC. This translates into CASSVRLAYNEQFF.

The chain uses TRBV5-6 and TRBJ2-7, with TRBD2 matching 13 bases. The V segment lost 5 bases and the J segment 0 bases; nucleotides outside the gene matches: 11. Germline V gene data show CDR1 as SGHDT and CDR2 as YYEEEE. The CDR3 extends over 18 amino acids. The CDR3 region is CASSAGLAGELSSYEQYF. The CDR3 coding sequence is TGTGCCAGCAGTGCCGGACTAGCGGGAGAACTAAGCTCCTACGAGCAGTACTTC.

V gene TRBV29-1 combines with J gene TRBJ2-5, with 8 nucleotides matching TRBD2. Per germline, CDR1 SQVTM and CDR2 ANQGSEA. V gave up 8 bases and J gave up 5 bases; unmatched junction bases: 10. This CDR3 has 13 residues. The CDR3 DNA is TGCAGCACCGGGAGGGCCGGGCGGGAGACCCAGTACTTC. Its protein product is CSTGRAGRETQYF.

This clone was seen only a few times. The chain links TRBV5-1 to TRBJ1-2; 9 bases map to TRBD1. From germline, CDR1 is SGHRS and CDR2 YFSETQ. Trimming took 0 bases from V and 2 from J; bases not matched to a gene: 5. CDR3 length: 16 residues. CDR3 amino acids: CASSLDPQGANYGYTF. Here the CDR3 DNA reads TGCGCCAGCAGCTTGGACCCACAGGGGGCGAACTATGGCTACACCTTC. The variable domain in full, with the rest retrieved from reference TRBV5-1 and TRBJ1-2, is KAGVTQTPRYLIKTRGQQVTLSCSPISGHRSVSWYQQTPGQGLQFLFEYFSETQRNKGNFPGRFSGRQFSNSRSEMNVSTLELGDSALYLCASSLDPQGANYGYTFGSGTRLTVV.

The V gene is TRBV5-6, the J gene TRBJ2-1; 8 nucleotides align to TRBD1. The trim removed 1 base at V and 0 bases at J, leaving 6 bases unmatched. The CDR3 extends over 17 amino acids. Germline CDR1 reads SGHDT; CDR2 reads YYEEEE. The CDR3: CASSLLGQVSSYNEQFF. The CDR3 DNA reads TGTGCCAGCAGCTTGTTGGGACAGGTTAGCTCCTACAATGAGCAGTTCTTC.

The chain is built from TRBV27 and TRBJ1-5; D possibly corresponds to TRBD1 (6 bases). The CDR3 spans 14 residues. Between the trimmed V and J ends, which lost 6 bases and 4 bases, there was a span of 13 bases. CDR1 and CDR2 (germline): MNHEY, SMNVEV (reference sequence). The CDR3 region is CASSFRGGNQPQHF. The CDR3 DNA reads as TGTGCCAGCAGCTTCAGGGGCGGGAATCAGCCCCAGCATTTT.

The V call is TRBV6-5, the J call TRBJ1-2, with 7 bases fitting TRBD1. V shed 2 bases and J 7 bases; nucleotides not matched to a gene: 4. Germline lookup yields CDR1 MNHEY and CDR2 SVGAGI. The CDR3 covers 13 residues. CDR3: CASSYNRGGGYTF. The CDR3 nucleotides read TGTGCCAGCAGTTACAACAGGGGAGGTGGCTACACCTTC.

V is TRBV21-1 and J is TRBJ1-5. TRBV21-1 is assigned pseudogene status. The CDR3 extends over 19 amino acids. The CDR3: CASSKAKAARKEVNQPQHF. The CDR3 DNA reads TGTGCCAGCAGCAAAGCAAAGGCAGCCCGGAAGGAGGTCAATCAGCCCCAGCATTTT.

The chain couples TRBV11-1 to TRBJ2-2; D is unresolved. CDR1 SGHAT and CDR2 FQDESV come from the germline V gene (reference sequence). V was pared by 5 bases and J by 4 bases, with 11 bases between. The CDR3 sequence is 14 residues long. This chain's CDR3 is CASSGPGRTGELFF. Written as DNA, the CDR3 is TGTGCCAGCAGCGGCCCCGGCCGCACCGGGGAGCTGTTTTTT. Using reference TRBV11-1 and TRBJ2-2 for the parts outside the CDR3, the full variable domain is EAEVAQSPRYKITEKSQAVAFWCDPISGHATLYWYRQILGQGPELLVQFQDESVVDDSQLPKDRFSAERLKGVDSTLKIQPAELGDSAMYLCASSGPGRTGELFFGEGSRLTVL.

This clone was seen more than once but under ten times. The CDR3, as DNA: TGTGCCAGCAGTTACCAGGGGGCTACTCAGCCCCAGCATTTT. It codes for CASSYQGATQPQHF. This sequence joins TRBV27 and TRBJ1-5; TRBD1 matches 8 bases. Unmatched junction bases numbered 5, after V lost 4 bases and J lost 6 bases. The CDR3 has 14 amino acids. CDR1 and CDR2 from the germline V gene are MNHEY and SMNVEV (reference sequence).

The V call is TRBV6-6, the J call TRBJ2-4; D may be TRBD2 (7 bases). CDR3 length: 16 residues. Germline-derived CDR1 and CDR2 are MNHNY and SVGAGI (reference sequence). V dropped 6 bases and J dropped 3 bases, with 18 bases sitting between them. For the CDR3, the DNA is TGTGCCAGCAGCCTACGAGGGGGGGTAGTCAAAAACATTCAGTACTTC. It encodes CASSLRGGVVKNIQYF.

The chain joins TRBV12-5 to TRBJ2-7, with D hard to call. CDR1 and CDR2 (germline): LGHNT, FRNRAP. V was cut by 7 bases and J by 3 bases, with 16 bases left in between. The CDR3 is 14 residues long. The CDR3 DNA reads TGTGCTAGTGCCCCCGTCATAAACCTCTACGAGCAGTACTTC. Its translation is CASAPVINLYEQYF.

The chain is built from TRBV6-4 and TRBJ2-2, with 8 positions matching TRBD2. V dropped 5 bases and J dropped 4; count of bases not matched to a gene: 0. Germline lookup yields CDR1 MRHNA and CDR2 SNTAGT. The CDR3 runs to 13 residues. This CDR3 is CASSSGSTGELFF. The CDR3 DNA reads TGTGCCAGCAGTAGCGGGAGCACCGGGGAGCTGTTTTTT.

The chain recombines TRBV6-6 with TRBJ1-5; weak D call: TRBD1 (6 bases). V was shortened by 6 bases and J by 3 bases, with 15 bases between the two germline ends. The germline CDR1 and CDR2 sequences are MNHNY and SVGAGI (reference sequence). The length of the CDR3 is 15 residues. CDR3 loop: CASSPTGKNNQPQHF. The CDR3 DNA is TGTGCCAGCAGCCCTACAGGGAAGAACAATCAGCCCCAGCATTTT.

The chain carries TRBV6-1 and TRBJ2-7; TRBD2 matches at 11 bases. CDR1 and CDR2 from the germline V gene are MNHNS and SASEGT. This CDR3 has 14 amino acids. V lost 5 bases and J lost 2; bases outside the gene matches: 2. The CDR3 region has the DNA TGTGCCAGCAGTCTAGCGGGAGGAGCCTACGAGCAGTACTTC. It is translated as CASSLAGGAYEQYF.

V is TRBV23-1 and J is TRBJ1-3; D is unclear. TRBV23-1 is annotated as an ORF whose role is uncertain. V was cut by 9 bases and J by 9 bases, with 9 bases left in between. The CDR3 is made up of 10 amino acids. In nucleotides, the CDR3 is TGCGCCAGGGGCAAGGGCACCATATATTTT. The encoded protein is CARGKGTIYF.